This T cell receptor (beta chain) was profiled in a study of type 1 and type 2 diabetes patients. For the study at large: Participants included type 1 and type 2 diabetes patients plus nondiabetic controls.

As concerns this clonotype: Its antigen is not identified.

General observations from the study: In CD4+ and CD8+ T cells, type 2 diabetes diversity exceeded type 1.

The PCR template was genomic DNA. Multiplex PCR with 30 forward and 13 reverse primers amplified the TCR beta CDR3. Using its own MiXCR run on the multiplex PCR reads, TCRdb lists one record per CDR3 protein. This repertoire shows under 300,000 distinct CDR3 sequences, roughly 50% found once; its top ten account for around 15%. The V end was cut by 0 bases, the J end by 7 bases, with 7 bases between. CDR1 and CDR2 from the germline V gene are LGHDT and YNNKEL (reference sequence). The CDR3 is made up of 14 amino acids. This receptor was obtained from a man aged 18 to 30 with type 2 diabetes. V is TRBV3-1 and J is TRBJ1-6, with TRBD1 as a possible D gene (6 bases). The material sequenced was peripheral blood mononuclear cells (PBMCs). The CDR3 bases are TGTGCCAGCAGCCAAGAAGGGGGGAATTCACCCCTCCACTTT. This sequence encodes CASSQEGGNSPLHF.